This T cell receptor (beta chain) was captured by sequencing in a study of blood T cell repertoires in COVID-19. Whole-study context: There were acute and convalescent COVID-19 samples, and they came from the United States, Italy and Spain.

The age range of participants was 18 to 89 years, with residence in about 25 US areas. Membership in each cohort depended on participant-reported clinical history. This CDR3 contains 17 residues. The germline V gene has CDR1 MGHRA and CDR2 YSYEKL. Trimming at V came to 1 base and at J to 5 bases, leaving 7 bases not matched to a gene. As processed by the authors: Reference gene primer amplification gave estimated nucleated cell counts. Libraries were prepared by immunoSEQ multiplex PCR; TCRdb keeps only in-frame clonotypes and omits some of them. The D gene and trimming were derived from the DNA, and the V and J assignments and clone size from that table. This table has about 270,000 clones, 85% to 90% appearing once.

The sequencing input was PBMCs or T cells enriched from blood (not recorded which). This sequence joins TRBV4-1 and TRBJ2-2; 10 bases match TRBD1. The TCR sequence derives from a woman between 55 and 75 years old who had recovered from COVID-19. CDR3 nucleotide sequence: TGCGCCAGCAGCCAAGGGAGACAGGGGGCGCGAACCGGGGAGCTGTTTTTT. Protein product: CASSQGRQGARTGELFF.